This is a list of T cell receptor beta chains from one sample in a study of blood T cells in healthy people across ages. TCRdb fed the 5' RACE reads into MiXCR, producing one record per CDR3 protein. The sample yields 600,000 or so distinct CDR3 sequences, around half seen once. Sequencing was carried out using blood. The source is an elderly man in good health. The CDR3 runs from the conserved cysteine through the conserved F or W. Fields, in order: V gene, D gene, J gene, clone size, CDR3 DNA, CDR3 protein. A D gene is named only where the DNA matches it firmly. Clone size appears in some rows only: once, few, many, or a class for an expanded clone.

V gene: TRBV2
D gene: -
J gene: TRBJ1-4
clone size: -
CDR3 DNA: TGTGCCAGCAGTCGGGATCCTGCAACTAATGAAAAACTGTTTTTT
CDR3 protein: CASSRDPATNEKLFF

V gene: TRBV5-1
D gene: TRBD2
J gene: TRBJ2-2
clone size: few
CDR3 DNA: TGCGCCAGCAGCTGGGGACTAGCGTCGAACACCGGGGAGCTGTTTTTT
CDR3 protein: CASSWGLASNTGELFF

V gene: TRBV20-1
D gene: TRBD2
J gene: TRBJ2-7
clone size: -
CDR3 DNA: TGCAGTGCGGCGGGACTATCCTCCAACGAGCAGTACTTC
CDR3 protein: CSAAGLSSNEQYF

V gene: TRBV5-1
D gene: -
J gene: TRBJ2-3
clone size: few
CDR3 DNA: TGCGCCAGCAGCCTCGGCGGTGCGGGGGCCACAGATACGCAGTATTTT
CDR3 protein: CASSLGGAGATDTQYF

V gene: TRBV29-1
D gene: -
J gene: TRBJ1-1
clone size: -
CDR3 DNA: TGCAGCGTTGTTGCGGGGGACACTGAAGCTTTCTTT
CDR3 protein: CSVVAGDTEAFF

V gene: TRBV30
D gene: -
J gene: TRBJ2-1
clone size: -
CDR3 DNA: TGTGCCTGGAGTACTACAGGGGGGGCTTTTCTTGAGCAGTTCTTC
CDR3 protein: CAWSTTGGAFLEQFF

V gene: TRBV3-1
D gene: TRBD1
J gene: TRBJ1-1
clone size: -
CDR3 DNA: TGTGCCAGCAGCCCTTTCACTACAGGGGGAACTGAAGCTTTCTTT
CDR3 protein: CASSPFTTGGTEAFF

V gene: TRBV5-1
D gene: -
J gene: TRBJ2-3
clone size: many
CDR3 DNA: TGCGCCAGCAGCGCTTCTAATAGCCCTGCAGATACGCAGTATTTT
CDR3 protein: CASSASNSPADTQYF

V gene: TRBV29-1
D gene: -
J gene: TRBJ2-2
clone size: -
CDR3 DNA: TGCAGCGTGGAGGGGGCTCCGGGCACCGGGGAGCTGTTTTTT
CDR3 protein: CSVEGAPGTGELFF

V gene: TRBV4-3
D gene: TRBD2
J gene: TRBJ2-5
clone size: few
CDR3 DNA: TGCGCCAGCAGCCTTAGCGGGAGGGCCGAGGAGACCCAGTACTTC
CDR3 protein: CASSLSGRAEETQYF

V gene: TRBV2
D gene: TRBD2
J gene: TRBJ2-1
clone size: -
CDR3 DNA: TGTGCCAGCAGTGGACTAGCGGGGGGGCTTGGCGAGCAGTTCTTC
CDR3 protein: CASSGLAGGLGEQFF

V gene: TRBV7-9
D gene: TRBD1
J gene: TRBJ1-2
clone size: -
CDR3 DNA: TGTGCCAGCATCTGGGACAGCTATGGCTACACCTTC
CDR3 protein: CASIWDSYGYTF

V gene: TRBV7-2
D gene: -
J gene: TRBJ2-1
clone size: -
CDR3 DNA: TGTGCCAGCAGCTTGGTGAGGGGAGGGGGTAATGAGCAGTTCTTC
CDR3 protein: CASSLVRGGGNEQFF

V gene: TRBV6-6
D gene: TRBD2
J gene: TRBJ2-1
clone size: -
CDR3 DNA: TGTGCCAGCAGTTATGCCCCAATTCGGGGGAGGGCCTCCAATGAGCAGTTCTTC
CDR3 protein: CASSYAPIRGRASNEQFF

V gene: TRBV20-1
D gene: -
J gene: TRBJ2-7
clone size: -
CDR3 DNA: TGCAGTGCTTACGAGAGAGGAGGCACCTACGAGCAGTACTTC
CDR3 protein: CSAYERGGTYEQYF

V gene: TRBV5-1
D gene: -
J gene: TRBJ2-3
clone size: -
CDR3 DNA: TGCGCCAGCAGCTTGGAAGGAGCTCGCACAGATACGCAGTATTTT
CDR3 protein: CASSLEGARTDTQYF

V gene: TRBV29-1
D gene: TRBD2
J gene: TRBJ2-7
clone size: -
CDR3 DNA: TGCAGCGTTAGAGTAGCGGGAAGCTCCTACAATGAGCAGTACTTC
CDR3 protein: CSVRVAGSSYNEQYF

V gene: TRBV9
D gene: TRBD2
J gene: TRBJ2-2
clone size: -
CDR3 DNA: TGTGCCAGCAGGAAGAGCGGGGCCACCGGGGAGCTGTTTTTT
CDR3 protein: CASRKSGATGELFF

V gene: TRBV3-1
D gene: TRBD1
J gene: TRBJ2-7
clone size: few
CDR3 DNA: TGTGCCAGCAGCCAGCCGCATCGGACAGGGGGAGTCTACGAGCAGTACTTC
CDR3 protein: CASSQPHRTGGVYEQYF

V gene: TRBV7-9
D gene: -
J gene: TRBJ1-4
clone size: -
CDR3 DNA: TGTGCCAGCAGCTTAGGTCGGGCGAATGGAGAAAAACTGTTTTTT
CDR3 protein: CASSLGRANGEKLFF

V gene: TRBV20-1
D gene: TRBD1
J gene: TRBJ2-7
clone size: many
CDR3 DNA: TGCAGTGCTAGGCTACAGGGGGCGAGTTACGAGCAGTACTTC
CDR3 protein: CSARLQGASYEQYF

V gene: TRBV28
D gene: -
J gene: TRBJ1-6
clone size: -
CDR3 DNA: TGTGCCAGCAGTATCAACCAACCCCTCCACTTT
CDR3 protein: CASSINQPLHF

V gene: TRBV20-1
D gene: TRBD2
J gene: TRBJ2-7
clone size: few
CDR3 DNA: TGCAGTGCTAGAGAGGCAGGACTAGGCAACGAGCAGTACTTC
CDR3 protein: CSAREAGLGNEQYF

V gene: TRBV20-1
D gene: -
J gene: TRBJ2-5
clone size: few
CDR3 DNA: TGCAGTGCTAGAGAAGTCCCGTTCCCCAAGACCCAGTACTTC
CDR3 protein: CSAREVPFPKTQYF

V gene: TRBV5-1
D gene: -
J gene: TRBJ2-7
clone size: few
CDR3 DNA: TGCGCCAGCAGCTTGGAAGGGTTGCGGTGGGAGCAGTACTTC
CDR3 protein: CASSLEGLRWEQYF

V gene: TRBV18
D gene: TRBD2
J gene: TRBJ2-7
clone size: -
CDR3 DNA: TGTGCCAGCTCACCTAGCGGGCCCTCCTACGAGCAGTACTTC
CDR3 protein: CASSPSGPSYEQYF

V gene: TRBV6-5
D gene: -
J gene: TRBJ2-5
clone size: many
CDR3 DNA: TGTGCCAGCAGATCCTCCCCAGAATCCGACAGGGTTGGGAGGGAGACCCAGTACTTC
CDR3 protein: CASRSSPESDRVGRETQYF

V gene: TRBV12-3/TRBV12-4
D gene: TRBD2
J gene: TRBJ2-7
clone size: -
CDR3 DNA: TGTGCCAGCACCCTAGCACCGGGGGGCGAGCAGTACTTC
CDR3 protein: CASTLAPGGEQYF

V gene: TRBV7-9
D gene: TRBD1
J gene: TRBJ1-6
clone size: many
CDR3 DNA: TGTGCCAGCAGCATCGACAGGGTTTCACCCCTCCACTTT
CDR3 protein: CASSIDRVSPLHF

V gene: TRBV6-5
D gene: -
J gene: TRBJ2-1
clone size: few
CDR3 DNA: TGTGCCAGCAGTTCATTTAGACTCGAAGCGGCGGGATACAATGAGCAGTTCTTC
CDR3 protein: CASSSFRLEAAGYNEQFF

V gene: TRBV10-3
D gene: -
J gene: TRBJ2-1
clone size: once
CDR3 DNA: TGTGCCATCAGTGAGTCGACAGGGAGGATCAATAAGCAGTTCTTC
CDR3 protein: CAISESTGRINKQFF

V gene: TRBV6-2/TRBV6-3
D gene: TRBD1
J gene: TRBJ2-1
clone size: -
CDR3 DNA: TGTGCCAGCGATGGACAGGGGTACAATGAGCAGTTCTTC
CDR3 protein: CASDGQGYNEQFF

V gene: TRBV5-6
D gene: -
J gene: TRBJ1-2
clone size: -
CDR3 DNA: TGTGCCAGCACCCCAACGCCGGGGGCACGGGGCTACACCTTC
CDR3 protein: CASTPTPGARGYTF

V gene: TRBV12-3/TRBV12-4
D gene: TRBD1
J gene: TRBJ1-5
clone size: -
CDR3 DNA: TGTGCCAGCCAAGACAGGGTCGGGATTCAGCCCCAGCATTTT
CDR3 protein: CASQDRVGIQPQHF

V gene: TRBV29-1
D gene: -
J gene: TRBJ2-1
clone size: few
CDR3 DNA: TGCAGCATACAGGTGGATGAGCAGTTCTTC
CDR3 protein: CSIQVDEQFF

V gene: TRBV7-9
D gene: -
J gene: TRBJ2-5
clone size: -
CDR3 DNA: TGTGCCAGCAGCTTACTGGGGGACCCGGGAGAGACCCAGTACTTC
CDR3 protein: CASSLLGDPGETQYF

V gene: TRBV3-1
D gene: -
J gene: TRBJ2-3
clone size: few
CDR3 DNA: TGTGCCAGCAGCCAAGCTGGAGATACGCAGTATTTT
CDR3 protein: CASSQAGDTQYF

V gene: TRBV30
D gene: -
J gene: TRBJ1-6
clone size: -
CDR3 DNA: TGTGCCTGGAATCCAGGGGAAGCACCCCTCCACTTT
CDR3 protein: CAWNPGEAPLHF

V gene: TRBV6-5
D gene: -
J gene: TRBJ1-4
clone size: many
CDR3 DNA: TGTGCCAGCAGTTACTCGAGTTACGAAAAACTGTTTTTT
CDR3 protein: CASSYSSYEKLFF

V gene: TRBV7-2
D gene: TRBD2
J gene: TRBJ2-3
clone size: -
CDR3 DNA: TGTGCCAGCAGCTTAGACTGGGGGGGGACAGATACGCAGTATTTT
CDR3 protein: CASSLDWGGTDTQYF

V gene: TRBV4-3
D gene: -
J gene: TRBJ2-1
clone size: once
CDR3 DNA: TGCGCCAGCAACCACGGTGGGGGGAGCTATGAGCAGTTCTTC
CDR3 protein: CASNHGGGSYEQFF

V gene: TRBV7-6
D gene: TRBD2
J gene: TRBJ2-1
clone size: few
CDR3 DNA: TGTGCCAGCAGCCCATTCCCTAGCGGAACCTACAATGAGCAGTTCTTC
CDR3 protein: CASSPFPSGTYNEQFF

V gene: TRBV28
D gene: TRBD1
J gene: TRBJ2-5
clone size: -
CDR3 DNA: TGTGCCAGCAGACCGGGACAGTCGTCTAAAGAGACCCAGTACTTC
CDR3 protein: CASRPGQSSKETQYF

V gene: TRBV7-9
D gene: -
J gene: TRBJ2-1
clone size: -
CDR3 DNA: TGTGCCAGCAGCCCTCACGGTGGTAGGGGACACAATGAGCAGTTCTTC
CDR3 protein: CASSPHGGRGHNEQFF

V gene: TRBV9
D gene: -
J gene: TRBJ1-2
clone size: few
CDR3 DNA: TGTGCCAGCAGCCAGACGGACACCCGCTACACCTTC
CDR3 protein: CASSQTDTRYTF

V gene: TRBV20-1
D gene: TRBD1
J gene: TRBJ1-2
clone size: -
CDR3 DNA: TGCAGTGCTAGAGATTCCACAGGGGGATTCTACTATGGCTACACCTTC
CDR3 protein: CSARDSTGGFYYGYTF